This T cell receptor (beta chain) was sequenced for a study of vaccination and CD4 T cells after COVID-19. Study-level information: Convalescents were six males and four females, two of them Hispanic. Post-vaccine sampling followed dose two by a median roughly 74 days (range 14 to 241). Overlapping spike peptides served as the stimulus for the cells. These peptides came from SARS-CoV-2 and from the common cold coronaviruses HCoV-NL63, HCoV-OC43 and HCoV-229E. Diagnosis preceded the drawing of post-COVID samples by a median around 95 days (range 35 to 161).

Sequenced with the Oncomine TCR Beta short-read assay was DNA taken from cultured CD4+ T cells. From the PCR reads, TCRdb called clonotypes with MiXCR, one entry per CDR3 protein. Of more than 3,000 distinct CDR3 sequences detected, around 16% appear once; the ten largest clones hold roughly an eighth. The CDR3 runs 16 residues. V shed 6 bases and J shed 0 bases, with 12 bases lying between them. Germline CDR1 and CDR2: MNHEY and SMNVEV (reference sequence). Regarding treatment: roughly 11-day PBMC culture with coronavirus spike peptide pools or control peptides (ViraFEST assay). This clonotype has a handful of counts. The antigen is undetermined.

Input material: CD4+ T cells from blood, cultured in vitro. This chain uses TRBV27 with TRBJ2-6; a possible D gene is TRBD1 (5 bases). This TCR was recovered from a human donor who had recovered from COVID-19. CDR3 protein: CASSSPQGSGANVLTF. CDR3 DNA: TGTGCCAGCAGCTCCCCGCAGGGCTCTGGGGCCAACGTCCTGACTTTC.